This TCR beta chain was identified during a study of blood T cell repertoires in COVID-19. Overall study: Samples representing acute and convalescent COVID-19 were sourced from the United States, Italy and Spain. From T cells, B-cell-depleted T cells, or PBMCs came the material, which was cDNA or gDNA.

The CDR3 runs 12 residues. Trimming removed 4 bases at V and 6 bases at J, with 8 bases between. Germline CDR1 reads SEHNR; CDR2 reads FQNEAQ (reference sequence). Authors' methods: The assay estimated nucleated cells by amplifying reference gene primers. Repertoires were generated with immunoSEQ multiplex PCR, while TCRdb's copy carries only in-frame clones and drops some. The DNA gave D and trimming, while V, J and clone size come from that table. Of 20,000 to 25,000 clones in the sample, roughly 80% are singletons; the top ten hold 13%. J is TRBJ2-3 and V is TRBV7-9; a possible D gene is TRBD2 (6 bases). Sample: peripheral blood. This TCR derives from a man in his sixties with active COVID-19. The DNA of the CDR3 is TGTGCCAGCAGCTCCGCGGGGGATACGCAGTATTTT. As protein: CASSSAGDTQYF.